The clone carrying this T cell receptor (beta chain) was seen many times. Its antigen is unknown. These data come from a study of T cells in Graves' hyperthyroidism and ophthalmopathy. About the research overall: Blood from the periphery was taken at initial diagnosis, before any treatment.

After removal of 11 bases from V and 0 bases from J, the junction contained 7 bases not matched to a gene. The CDR3 has 13 amino acids. CDR1 is SEHNR, CDR2 FQNEAQ, per germline (reference sequence). Whole-study findings and limits: Within blood appeared most thyroid clonotypes that had expanded above 0.001.

Amplified TCR beta CDR3 regions derived from RNA transcripts. TCR CDR3 regions were first amplified by RT-PCR with HTBI primers. TCRdb independently ran MiXCR on the multiplex PCR reads; one entry per CDR3 protein. The sample yields approximately 600,000 distinct CDR3 sequences, around 20% seen once. PBMCs were sourced from roughly 9.7 ml fresh peripheral blood. This TCR was sampled from a man aged 25 to 45 with Graves' ophthalmopathy. The rearrangement uses TRBV7-9 and TRBJ2-7; 7 bases agree with TRBD2. Source material: blood. DNA of the CDR3: TGTGCCTACACAGCGGGGAGCTCCTACGAGCAGTACTTC. It yields the protein CAYTAGSSYEQYF.